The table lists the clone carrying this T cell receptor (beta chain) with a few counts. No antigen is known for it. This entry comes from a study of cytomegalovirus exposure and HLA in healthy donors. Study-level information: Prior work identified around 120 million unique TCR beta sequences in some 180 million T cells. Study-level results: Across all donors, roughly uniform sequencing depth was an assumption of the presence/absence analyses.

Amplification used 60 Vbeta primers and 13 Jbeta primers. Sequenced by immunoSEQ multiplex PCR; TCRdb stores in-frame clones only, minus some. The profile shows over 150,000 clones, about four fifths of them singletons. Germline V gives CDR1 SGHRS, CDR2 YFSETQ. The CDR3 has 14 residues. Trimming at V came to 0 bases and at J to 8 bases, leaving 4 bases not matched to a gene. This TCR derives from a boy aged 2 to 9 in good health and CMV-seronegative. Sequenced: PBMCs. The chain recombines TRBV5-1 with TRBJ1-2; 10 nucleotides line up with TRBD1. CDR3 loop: CASSLGDRGRGYTF. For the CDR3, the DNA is TGCGCCAGCAGCTTGGGGGACAGGGGTAGGGGCTACACCTTC.